These 15 T cell receptor beta chains came from one sample sequenced in a study of blood T cell repertoires in COVID-19. Sequencing used immunoSEQ multiplex PCR; TCRdb keeps in-frame clones, though not all of them. The sample lists approximately 70,000 clones, approximately 78% occurring once. The sequencing sample was made of peripheral blood. The receptors were gathered from an elderly woman with acute or convalescent COVID-19.

V is TRBV21-1 and J is TRBJ1-4; TRBD1 reflects the table's D call only, with no check against the DNA. TRBV21-1 is marked as a pseudogene. The CDR3 contains 16 residues. In DNA form, the CDR3 reads TGTGCCAGCAGCAATCTACCGACAGGGGTTTGGGAAAAACTGTTTTTT. Translating gives CASSNLPTGVWEKLFF.

The rearrangement joins TRBV19 to TRBJ2-7, with D possibly being TRBD1 (6 bases). This CDR3 region has 18 residues. V lost 3 bases to trimming and J lost 2 bases, with 23 bases between them. Per the germline V gene, CDR1 is LNHDA and CDR2 is SQIVND (reference sequence). The CDR3 is CASSIGQYTYNNTYEQYF. The CDR3 nucleotides read TGTGCCAGTAGTATCGGACAGTACACCTATAATAATACCTACGAGCAGTACTTC.

The chain is built from TRBV7-3 and TRBJ2-3, with 9 positions matching TRBD2. V trimming: 4 bases; J trimming: 5 bases; junction bases outside the gene matches: 10. Germline lookup yields CDR1 SGHTA and CDR2 FQGTGA. This CDR3 has 16 amino acids. This chain's CDR3 is CASSSTTRGGRDTQYF. The CDR3 DNA sequence: TGTGCCAGCAGCTCCACTACGCGGGGGGGCAGAGATACGCAGTATTTT. The full variable domain, completed using reference TRBV7-3 and TRBJ2-3, is GAGVSQTPSNKVTEKGKYVELRCDPISGHTALYWYRQSLGQGPEFLIYFQGTGAADDSGLPNDRFFAVRPEGSVSTLKIQRTERGDSAVYLCASSSTTRGGRDTQYFGPGTRLTVL.

The J gene is TRBJ1-4, the V gene TRBV19; TRBD1 matches 8 bases. Germline V gives CDR1 LNHDA, CDR2 SQIVND (reference sequence). This CDR3 is 16 amino acids long. The V and J ends lost 4 bases and 1 base, in that order; junction bases with no gene match: 5. The chain's CDR3 is CASSTGGGRTNEKLFF. CDR3 DNA: TGTGCCAGTAGTACAGGGGGCGGCCGAACTAATGAAAAACTGTTTTTT. The full variable domain, completed using reference TRBV19 and TRBJ1-4, is DGGITQSPKYLFRKEGQNVTLSCEQNLNHDAMYWYRQDPGQGLRLIYYSQIVNDFQKGDIAEGYSVSREKKESFPLTVTSAQKNPTAFYLCASSTGGGRTNEKLFFGSGTQLSVL.

The rearrangement links TRBV3-1 (or the pseudogene TRBV3-2) to TRBJ1-2, with 7 bases that match TRBD1. CDR1 LGHDT and CDR2 YNNKEL come from the germline V gene (reference sequence). V was pared by 6 bases and J by 8 bases, with 3 bases of the junction left unmatched. The CDR3 loop spans 11 amino acids. DNA of the CDR3: TGTGCCAGCAGTTGGACAGGAGGCTACACCTTC. Translation gives CASSWTGGYTF.

The chain has TRBV4-1 and TRBJ1-6; 7 bases align to TRBD1. Trimming at V came to 4 bases and at J to 6 bases, leaving 9 bases not matched to a gene. The CDR3 extends over 16 amino acids. Germline assignment: CDR1 MGHRA and CDR2 YSYEKL. The CDR3 DNA is TGCGCCAGCAGCCCCCCGAGGACAGGAGCTAATTCACCCCTCCACTTT. Amino acids: CASSPPRTGANSPLHF.

This clone has a single count. This chain connects TRBV5-1 to TRBJ2-5; 7 bases align to TRBD1. The CDR3 runs to 14 residues. Trimming at V came to 4 bases and at J to 5 bases, leaving 8 bases not matched to a gene. The germline V gene encodes CDR1 SGHRS and CDR2 YFSETQ. For the CDR3, the DNA is TGCGCCAGCAGCCAGCTGACAGGGTCGGAGACCCAGTACTTC. It encodes CASSQLTGSETQYF.

The chain employs TRBV14 and TRBJ1-1, with 9 bases matching TRBD1. The CDR3 is 14 amino acids. Per germline, CDR1 SGHDN and CDR2 FVKESK. J gave up 4 bases and V 2 bases, and 2 bases lay outside the gene matches. CDR3 sequence: CASSQTGGLTEAFF. CDR3 bases: TGTGCCAGCAGCCAAACAGGGGGCCTCACTGAAGCTTTCTTT.

This sequence joins TRBV2 and TRBJ2-5; 7 bases fit TRBD2. Germline-derived CDR1 and CDR2 are SNHLY and FYNNEI. This CDR3 is 14 amino acids long. Trimming took 7 bases from V and 5 from J; bases not matched to a gene: 10. The CDR3 region has the DNA TGTGCCAGCACCCCGAGGACTAGTAGGGAGACCCAGTACTTC. Its protein is CASTPRTSRETQYF.

This sequence joins TRBV30 and TRBJ1-1; 7 nucleotides agree with TRBD1. In germline, CDR1 is GTSNPN, CDR2 SVGIG (reference sequence). This CDR3 is built from 13 residues. The V gene end was trimmed by 5 bases and the J gene end by 0 bases; junction bases not matched to a gene: 3. CDR3 sequence (DNA): TGTGCCTGGGAAACAGGGGTGAACACTGAAGCTTTCTTT. Protein: CAWETGVNTEAFF.

The rearrangement uses TRBV7-6 and TRBJ1-1; possibly TRBD1 for D (6 bases). Germline CDR1 is SGHVS and CDR2 is FNYEAQ. V shed 5 bases and J shed 0 bases, with 10 bases lying between them. The CDR3 has 14 amino acids. The CDR3 reads CASSPGQLNTEAFF. The CDR3 region has the DNA TGTGCCAGCAGCCCCGGACAGCTGAACACTGAAGCTTTCTTT.

This clone was seen only once. This sequence joins TRBV18 and TRBJ2-3; D is perhaps TRBD2 (6 bases). V shed 0 bases and J shed 1 base, with 17 bases lying between them. CDR1 and CDR2 from the germline V gene are KGHSH and LQKENI. This CDR3 is built from 18 residues. In nucleotides, the CDR3 is TGTGCCAGCTCACCACCGGAGGGACGGACACACGGCACAGATACGCAGTATTTT. Its translation: CASSPPEGRTHGTDTQYF. Complete variable domain (other parts from reference TRBV18 and TRBJ2-3): NAGVMQNPRHLVRRRGQEARLRCSPMKGHSHVYWYRQLPEEGLKFMVYLQKENIIDESGMPKERFSAEFPKEGPSILRIQQVVRGDSAAYFCASSPPEGRTHGTDTQYFGPGTRLTVL.

This chain connects TRBV18 to TRBJ1-2; D not resolved. The CDR3 length is 15 residues. V was cut by 1 base and J by 3 bases, with 12 bases left in between. Germline values: CDR1 KGHSH, CDR2 LQKENI. CDR3 loop: CASSPRGNSYYGYTF. Written as DNA, the CDR3 is TGTGCCAGCTCACCACGAGGGAACAGTTACTATGGCTACACCTTC. Full variable domain (rest looked up from reference TRBV18 and TRBJ1-2): NAGVMQNPRHLVRRRGQEARLRCSPMKGHSHVYWYRQLPEEGLKFMVYLQKENIIDESGMPKERFSAEFPKEGPSILRIQQVVRGDSAAYFCASSPRGNSYYGYTFGSGTRLTVV.

V usage is TRBV5-1 and J usage is TRBJ2-7; no clear D gene. Germline assignment: CDR1 SGHRS and CDR2 YFSETQ. This CDR3 contains 13 residues. V was clipped by 4 bases and J by 7 bases, with 15 bases between them. The CDR3 is CASSPYPAWEQYF. For the CDR3, the DNA is TGCGCCAGCAGCCCATATCCAGCGTGGGAGCAGTACTTC.

The chain links TRBV10-2 to TRBJ1-1, with D unclear. V dropped 2 bases and J dropped 4 bases, with 8 bases sitting between them. The CDR3 totals 13 residues. The germline gives CDR1 WSHSY, CDR2 SAAADI. This CDR3 is CASSEGRPTEAFF. CDR3 bases: TGCGCCAGCAGTGAGGGGCGCCCCACTGAAGCTTTCTTT.